The subject of this entry is one T cell receptor (beta chain). Its specificity is unknown. Expressed TCRB transcripts were sequenced, since all the RNA that had been isolated was reverse transcribed. Profiled with immunoSEQ multiplex PCR; TCRdb holds only in-frame clones, not every one. This sample has roughly 400,000 clones, with about 15% found just once. In all sorted populations, purity surpassed 95%. This sample is drawn from a study of beta chain features in type 1 diabetes. CDR1 is SGHDN, CDR2 FVKESK, per germline. There are 15 residues in the CDR3. J was trimmed by 3 bases and V by 3 bases; bases with no gene match: 3. Whole-study results and caveats: Shortening of TCRB CDR3s, moderate but significant, appeared in all four CD4+ subsets of Type 1 diabetes patients.

The J gene is TRBJ2-1, the V gene TRBV14; 9 bases fit TRBD1. The material sequenced was naive CD4+ T cells from blood. The clonotype was recovered from a woman aged 18-35 years in good health. The CDR3 loop is CASSHRDRVYNEQFF. The CDR3 region has the DNA TGTGCCAGCAGCCACAGGGACAGGGTCTACAATGAGCAGTTCTTC.